One and the same sample provided the 15 T cell receptor beta chains below, sequenced in a study of T cells after yellow fever vaccination. TCRdb re-called the 5' RACE reads through MiXCR, storing one row per CDR3 protein. The table has around 300,000 distinct CDR3 sequences, approximately 13% seen once. The sequences come from CD4+ T cells sorted from PBMCs, collected 45 days after the yellow fever booster vaccination. The source is a man aged 25-40 years who received the YFV17D yellow fever vaccine.

The chain is built from TRBV3-1 and TRBJ2-7, with D unresolved. Looked up from germline, CDR1 is LGHDT and CDR2 is YNNKEL (reference sequence). Trimming removed 5 bases at V and 3 bases at J, with 17 bases between. CDR3 length: 15 amino acids. CDR3 loop: CASSSLAGLHYEQYF. As DNA, the CDR3 is TGTGCCAGCAGCTCGCTGGCCGGGCTCCACTACGAGCAGTACTTC.

This clonotype was found a few times. The chain combines TRBV20-1 with TRBJ2-5, with TRBD2 matching over 7 bases. The CDR3 has 15 residues. The germline V gene has CDR1 DFQATT and CDR2 SNEGSKA (reference sequence). Unmatched junction bases numbered 11, after V lost 3 bases and J lost 4 bases. The CDR3 region has the DNA TGCAGTGCTAGGGGGTCGGCGGGAGCGGGAGAGACCCAGTACTTC. Translation: CSARGSAGAGETQYF.

The J gene is TRBJ2-7, the V gene TRBV24-1; 7 bases match TRBD2. CDR1 is KGHDR and CDR2 is SFDVKD in the germline V gene. The length of the CDR3 is 13 residues. Trimming took 8 bases from V and 2 from J; bases not matched to a gene: 5. CDR3 DNA sequence: TGTGCCACCATCAGCGGGACGGCCTACGAGCAGTACTTC. Amino acid sequence: CATISGTAYEQYF.

This clonotype showed up just a few times. The chain uses TRBV9 and TRBJ2-7, with TRBD1 identical over 12 bases. CDR3 length: 15 amino acids. V dropped 4 bases and J dropped 4; count of bases not matched to a gene: 6. The V gene's germline CDR1 is SGDLS and CDR2 YYNGEE. As DNA, the CDR3 is TGTGCCAGCAGCCCTCGGGACAGGGGGCTGTACGAGCAGTACTTC. Protein sequence: CASSPRDRGLYEQYF.

The chain is built from TRBV5-1 and TRBJ2-3; D may match TRBD1 or TRBD2 (5 bases each). From germline, CDR1 is SGHRS and CDR2 YFSETQ. The CDR3 sequence is 16 residues long. The V gene lost 0 bases and the J gene lost 1 base, with 12 bases spanning the gap. CDR3 loop: CASSLAPGPGTDTQYF. CDR3 coding DNA: TGCGCCAGCAGCTTGGCTCCGGGACCGGGCACAGATACGCAGTATTTT.

A few counts support this clonotype. The chain recombines TRBV7-9 with TRBJ2-3; TRBD2 matches at 10 bases. V trimming: 1 base; J trimming: 2 bases; junction bases outside the gene matches: 3. The germline CDR1 and CDR2 sequences are SEHNR and FQNEAQ (reference sequence). The CDR3 runs 16 residues. The CDR3 spells CASSLGGLANTDTQYF. The DNA for the CDR3 is TGTGCCAGCAGCTTAGGGGGACTAGCGAACACAGATACGCAGTATTTT.

The rearrangement links TRBV20-1 to TRBJ2-3, with D maybe TRBD2 (6 bases). V lost 6 bases and J 5 bases, leaving 21 bases between the germline ends. Germline V lookup: CDR1 DFQATT, CDR2 SNEGSKA (reference sequence). The CDR3 extends over 15 amino acids. CDR3 bases: TGCAGTGCCCCATTGCCGGCGGGAACTTTAGATACGCAGTATTTT. Residues: CSAPLPAGTLDTQYF.

This clonotype was found a few times. The genes are TRBV20-1 and TRBJ2-1; D unresolved. V gave up 5 bases and J gave up 5 bases, with 13 bases separating them. The germline V gene encodes CDR1 DFQATT and CDR2 SNEGSKA (reference sequence). The CDR3 sequence is 13 residues long. The DNA of the CDR3 is TGCAGTGCTGAGAGCCTTGGCGACAATGAGCAGTTCTTC. Amino acids: CSAESLGDNEQFF.

As DNA, the CDR3 is TGTGCCAGCAGGGGAATAAGACCCTCGGATTACAATGAGCAGTTCTTC. As protein: CASRGIRPSDYNEQFF. The rearrangement links TRBV5-8 to TRBJ2-1, with D uncertain. Germline V gene data show CDR1 as SGHTS and CDR2 as YDEGEE. The CDR3 spans 16 residues. The V end was cut by 5 bases, the J end by 4 bases, with 19 bases between.

Ten or more counts support this clonotype. The rearrangement joins TRBV6-4 to TRBJ1-2; unclear D gene. The CDR3 is made up of 16 amino acids. Germline CDR1 and CDR2: MRHNA and SNTAGT. V gave up 3 bases and J gave up 2 bases, with 16 bases separating them. CDR3 nucleotide sequence: TGTGCCAGCAGTGATAGATGCAGGACCCAAAACTATGGCTACACCTTC. Residues: CASSDRCRTQNYGYTF.

This clonotype was found a few times. The CDR3 bases are TGTGCCAGCAGCTTAGACAGGTCGAATCAGCCCCAGCATTTT. Amino acids: CASSLDRSNQPQHF. The chain uses TRBV7-8 and TRBJ1-5; D may be TRBD1 (5 bases). Trimming removed 1 base at V and 4 bases at J, with 8 bases between. The CDR3 totals 14 residues. Looked up from germline, CDR1 is SGHVS and CDR2 is FQNEAQ.

This clonotype was seen only a few times. The chain has TRBV20-1 and TRBJ2-7; 8 bases are shared with TRBD2. The CDR3 has 15 amino acids. V lost 5 bases to trimming and J lost 4 bases; unmatched junction nucleotides: 13. In germline, CDR1 is DFQATT, CDR2 SNEGSKA (reference sequence). CDR3 bases: TGCAGTGCTCCCTCGGTACTAGCGGAGGGGTACGAGCAGTACTTC. It encodes CSAPSVLAEGYEQYF.

The CDR3 protein is CASSDKGDLNSPLHF. For the CDR3, the DNA is TGTGCCAGCAGCGATAAAGGGGATCTTAATTCACCCCTCCACTTT. The chain couples TRBV5-6 to TRBJ1-6; D possibly corresponds to TRBD1 (5 bases). Germline loops: CDR1 SGHDT, CDR2 YYEEEE. This CDR3 comprises 15 residues. With 4 bases removed from V and 6 bases from J, the gap between germline ends came to 14 bases.

The chain employs TRBV5-1 and TRBJ2-7; perhaps TRBD1 as D (5 bases). The CDR3 totals 13 residues. V lost 5 bases and J 3 bases, leaving 12 bases between the germline ends. Germline V gene lookup returns CDR1 SGHRS and CDR2 YFSETQ. The chain's CDR3 is CASSFPGIYEQYF. Here the CDR3 DNA reads TGCGCCAGCAGTTTTCCAGGGATCTACGAGCAGTACTTC. Combining the CDR3 with reference TRBV5-1 and TRBJ2-7 gives the whole variable domain KAGVTQTPRYLIKTRGQQVTLSCSPISGHRSVSWYQQTPGQGLQFLFEYFSETQRNKGNFPGRFSGRQFSNSRSEMNVSTLELGDSALYLCASSFPGIYEQYFGPGTRLTVT.

This clonotype was observed a handful of times. The chain couples TRBV20-1 to TRBJ2-7; possibly TRBD2 for D (7 bases). Trimming took 1 base from V and 3 from J, leaving 16 bases between them. The CDR3 is 15 residues long. The V gene's germline CDR1 is DFQATT and CDR2 SNEGSKA (reference sequence). The CDR3 nucleotides are TGCAGTGCTAGAGGGGGGGGGCGGGCCCACTACGAGCAGTACTTC. Translating it yields CSARGGGRAHYEQYF.